Below are 14 T cell receptor beta chains sequenced from a single sample in a study of blood T cell repertoires in COVID-19. The method was immunoSEQ multiplex PCR; TCRdb's version includes in-frame clones alone and lacks a portion of them. This table holds 35,000 to 45,000 clones, about three quarters found once. Sequenced sample: peripheral blood. These receptors originate from a man aged 55 to 70 with acute or convalescent COVID-19.

This chain connects TRBV29-1 to TRBJ2-7; 12 bases are shared with TRBD1. The CDR3 totals 15 residues. Trimming cost V 4 bases and J 5 bases; bases outside gene matches: 9. CDR1 is SQVTM and CDR2 is ANQGSEA in the germline V gene. CDR3 sequence: CSVGPAGTGGNEQYF. The CDR3 DNA reads TGCAGCGTTGGCCCGGCCGGGACAGGGGGCAACGAGCAGTACTTC.

The chain couples TRBV5-4 to TRBJ2-7, with D tentatively TRBD2 (6 bases). V was pared by 0 bases and J by 6 bases, with 19 bases between. CDR1 is SGHNT and CDR2 is YYREEE in the germline V gene (reference sequence). This CDR3 has 16 amino acids. CDR3 in DNA: TGTGCCAGCAGCTTGGAATCACAGCCCCGGGGGTTCGAGCAGTACTTC. Translation gives CASSLESQPRGFEQYF.

This CDR3 is CASSYSWDRGSSNQPQHF. The CDR3 nucleotides are TGTGCCAGCAGTTACTCGTGGGACAGGGGATCGAGCAATCAGCCCCAGCATTTT. The chain uses TRBV6-7 and TRBJ1-5; 10 bases agree with TRBD1. TRBV6-7 belongs to the ORF category, with a function that is uncertain. This CDR3 comprises 18 residues. The J segment lost 1 base and the V segment lost 0 bases, leaving 6 bases of the junction unmatched.

This chain joins TRBV28 and TRBJ2-1; 8 nucleotides match TRBD1. The CDR3 is 14 residues long. V shed 6 bases, J shed 1 base, and the junction held 2 bases outside the gene matches. The germline V gene encodes CDR1 MDHEN and CDR2 SYDVKM. For the CDR3, the DNA is TGTGCCAGCAGAGGACAGGGATCCTACAATGAGCAGTTCTTC. Its protein product is CASRGQGSYNEQFF.

The J gene is TRBJ1-6, the V gene TRBV30; TRBD1 might be the D (6 bases). Trimming stripped 2 bases from V and 11 bases from J, with 22 bases between. The CDR3 is 16 amino acids. The germline CDR1 and CDR2 sequences are GTSNPN and SVGIG (reference sequence). Here the CDR3 DNA reads TGTGCCTGGAGTCAGCCGGGACATATGGCCCTGCCACCCCTCCACTTT. This codes for CAWSQPGHMALPPLHF.

The gene calls are TRBV28 and TRBJ2-7, with D possibly being TRBD2 (6 bases). CDR1 and CDR2 (germline): MDHEN, SYDVKM. The CDR3 contains 15 residues. V was cut by 1 base and J by 2 bases, with 12 bases left in between. CDR3 nucleotides: TGTGCCAGCAGTTTATCAGCGGGTGGAGCCTACGAGCAGTACTTC. Translation gives CASSLSAGGAYEQYF.

Ten or more counts support this clone. This chain uses TRBV3-1 (or the pseudogene TRBV3-2) with TRBJ2-7; 13 bases are a match to TRBD2. V dropped 0 bases and J dropped 7; count of bases not matched to a gene: 0. Germline CDR1 is LGHDT and CDR2 is YNNKEL (reference sequence). The CDR3 has 14 amino acids. CDR3 protein: CASSQELAGGEQYF. The CDR3 region has the DNA TGTGCCAGCAGCCAAGAACTAGCGGGAGGGGAGCAGTACTTC.

The chain uses TRBV11-3 and TRBJ2-2, with TRBD1 as a possible D gene (5 bases). From germline, CDR1 is SGHNT and CDR2 YENEEA. The CDR3 covers 14 residues. V was pared by 2 bases and J by 4 bases, with 8 bases between. Written as DNA, the CDR3 is TGTGCCAGCAGCTTATCAGGGATCACCGGGGAGCTGTTTTTT. Amino acid sequence: CASSLSGITGELFF.

The chain couples TRBV19 to TRBJ1-2; D call uncertain. This CDR3 is built from 15 residues. Trimming removed 6 bases at V and 2 bases at J, with 16 bases between. Germline V lookup: CDR1 LNHDA, CDR2 SQIVND (reference sequence). The CDR3 here is CASREIKRPNYGYTF. CDR3 DNA: TGTGCCAGTAGGGAGATAAAACGGCCCAACTATGGCTACACCTTC.

This clone was counted between two and nine times. The V gene is TRBV7-5, the J gene TRBJ1-1; the listed D gene, TRBD1, was not tested against the DNA. TRBV7-5 is termed a pseudogene. The CDR3 extends over 16 amino acids. CDR3 residues: CARSLVVRQMNTEAFF. The CDR3 DNA reads TGTGCCAGAAGCTTAGTTGTGCGACAGATGAACACTGAAGCTTTCTTT.

This chain links TRBV24-1 with TRBJ2-3; possibly TRBD2 for D (6 bases). This CDR3 region has 13 residues. V was pared by 5 bases and J by 3 bases, with 8 bases between. Germline CDR1 and CDR2: KGHDR and SFDVKD. The CDR3 nucleotides are TGTGCCACCAGTGTTGGGGGGACAGATACGCAGTATTTT. It translates to CATSVGGTDTQYF.

CDR3 bases: TGTGCCAGCAGCTCACAGGGTAATACTGAAGCTTTCTTT. Translating it yields CASSSQGNTEAFF. The chain employs TRBV3-1 (or the pseudogene TRBV3-2) and TRBJ1-1; the D gene is possibly TRBD1 (6 bases). The V gene lost 5 bases and the J gene lost 5 bases, with 12 bases spanning the gap. Germline values: CDR1 LGHDT, CDR2 YNNKEL (reference sequence). There are 13 residues in the CDR3.

The chain joins TRBV29-1 to TRBJ1-2; 8 bases are a match to TRBD1. The CDR3 is 12 residues long. Looked up from germline, CDR1 is SQVTM and CDR2 is ANQGSEA. V lost 3 bases to trimming and J lost 7 bases; unmatched junction nucleotides: 4. For the CDR3, the DNA is TGCAGCGTTGAGGGCAGGGGGCTTGGCTACACCTTC. It is translated as CSVEGRGLGYTF. The whole variable domain, filled in from reference TRBV29-1 and TRBJ1-2, reads SAVISQKPSRDICQRGTSLTIQCQVDSQVTMMFWYRQQPGQSLTLIATANQGSEATYESGFVIDKFPISRPNLTFSTLTVSNMSPEDSSIYLCSVEGRGLGYTFGSGTRLTVV.

The rearrangement links TRBV10-2 to TRBJ1-6; D might be TRBD1 (5 bases). The V and J ends lost 6 bases and 0 bases respectively, with 12 bases between them. Germline V lookup: CDR1 WSHSY, CDR2 SAAADI. CDR3 size: 16 residues. In DNA, the CDR3 is TGCGCCAGCAGGCGGGACGCCGACTCCTATAATTCACCCCTCCACTTT. This codes for CASRRDADSYNSPLHF.